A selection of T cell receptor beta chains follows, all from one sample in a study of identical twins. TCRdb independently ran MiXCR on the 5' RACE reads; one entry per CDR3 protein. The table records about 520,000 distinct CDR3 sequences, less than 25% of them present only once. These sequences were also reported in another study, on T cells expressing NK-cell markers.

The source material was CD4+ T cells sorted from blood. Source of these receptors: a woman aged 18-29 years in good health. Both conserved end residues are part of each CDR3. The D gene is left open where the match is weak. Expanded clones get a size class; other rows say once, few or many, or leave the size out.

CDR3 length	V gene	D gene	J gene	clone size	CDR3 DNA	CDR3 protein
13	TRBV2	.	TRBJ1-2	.	TGTGCCAGCAGTCCACAGAACCACTATGGCTACACCTTC	CASSPQNHYGYTF
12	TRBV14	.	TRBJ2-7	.	TGTGCCAGCAGCCAATCGCGGCGCGAGCAGTACTTC	CASSQSRREQYF
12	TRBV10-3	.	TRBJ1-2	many	TGTGCCATCAGTGACCCCAGGGCTGGCTACACCTTC	CAISDPRAGYTF
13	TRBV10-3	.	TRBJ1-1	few	TGTGCCATCAGTCTTACGGGGAACACTGAAGCTTTCTTT	CAISLTGNTEAFF
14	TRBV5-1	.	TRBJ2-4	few	TGCGCCAGTTCCCGTAACAGCCCAAAAAACATTCAGTACTTC	CASSRNSPKNIQYF
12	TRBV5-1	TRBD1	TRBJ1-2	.	TGCGCCAGCAGTTCACAGGGGACTGGCTACACCTTC	CASSSQGTGYTF
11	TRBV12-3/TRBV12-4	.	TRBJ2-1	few	TGTGCCAGCACCGGGGAGCTTGAGCAGTTCTTC	CASTGELEQFF
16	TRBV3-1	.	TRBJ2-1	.	TGTGCCAGCAGCCCCTCAGGACAGGGAGGGCACAATGAGCAGTTCTTC	CASSPSGQGGHNEQFF
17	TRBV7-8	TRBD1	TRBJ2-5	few	TGTGCCAGCAGCCCGGCCCGACAGGGGGGAGCTAAAGAGACCCAGTACTTC	CASSPARQGGAKETQYF
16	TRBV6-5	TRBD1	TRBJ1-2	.	TGTGCCAGCAGTTTAATGACAGGGGGATCAAACTATGGCTACACCTTC	CASSLMTGGSNYGYTF
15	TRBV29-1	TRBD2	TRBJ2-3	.	TGCAGCGTTGTTGGTCTAGCGGGGGGGCCAGATACGCAGTATTTT	CSVVGLAGGPDTQYF
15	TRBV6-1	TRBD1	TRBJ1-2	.	TGTGCCAGCAGTGAAGCTGGGACAGGGGATTATGGCTACACCTTC	CASSEAGTGDYGYTF
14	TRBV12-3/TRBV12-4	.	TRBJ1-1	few	TGTGCCAGCAGTTTAGCTGTGCGGCGCACTGAAGCTTTCTTT	CASSLAVRRTEAFF
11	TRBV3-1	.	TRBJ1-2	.	TGTGCCAGCAGTCGTGACGGTGGCTACACCTTC	CASSRDGGYTF
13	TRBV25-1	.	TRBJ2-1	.	TGTGCCAGCAGTTCTCCCTATAGCGATGAGCAGTTCTTC	CASSSPYSDEQFF
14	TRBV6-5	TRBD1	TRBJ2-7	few	TGTGCCAGCAGTTACTCCGGACAGGGGGCGGGGCAGTACTTC	CASSYSGQGAGQYF
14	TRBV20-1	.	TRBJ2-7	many	TGCAGTGCTAGAGGGCTAAACATAGCCTACGAGCAGTACTTC	CSARGLNIAYEQYF
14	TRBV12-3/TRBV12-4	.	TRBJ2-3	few	TGTGCCAGCAGTTACCCCTCAGGAACAGATACGCAGTATTTT	CASSYPSGTDTQYF
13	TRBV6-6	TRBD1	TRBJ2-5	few	TGTGCCAGCAGGACAGGGGGGCAAGAGACCCAGTACTTC	CASRTGGQETQYF
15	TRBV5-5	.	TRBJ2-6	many	TGTGCCAGCAGCTTAGGCAGCACTGGGGCCAACGTCCTGACTTTC	CASSLGSTGANVLTF
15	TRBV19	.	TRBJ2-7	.	TGTGCCAGTAGTACTATTGGACCGGGCCCCTACGAGCAGTACTTC	CASSTIGPGPYEQYF
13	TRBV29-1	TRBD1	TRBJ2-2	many	TGCAGCGTTGTGCCGCAGGGGGAGGGGGAGCTGTTTTTT	CSVVPQGEGELFF
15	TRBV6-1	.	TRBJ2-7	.	TGTGCCAGCAGGCCAGGGAAATCATCCCTCTACGAGCAGTACTTC	CASRPGKSSLYEQYF
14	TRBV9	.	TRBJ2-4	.	TGTGCCAGCTCCCAGGGGATAGCCAAAAACATTCAGTACTTC	CASSQGIAKNIQYF
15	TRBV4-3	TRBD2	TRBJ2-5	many	TGCGCCAGCAGCCACTCAGCGGGAGGATTAGAGACCCAGTACTTC	CASSHSAGGLETQYF
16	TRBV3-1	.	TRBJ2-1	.	TGTGCCAGCAGCCAAGTTCCCCTAGCGTCCTACAATGAGCAGTTCTTC	CASSQVPLASYNEQFF
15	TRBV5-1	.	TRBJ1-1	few	TGCGCCAGCAGCTTGGGGGGGGGAAAGAACACTGAAGCTTTCTTT	CASSLGGGKNTEAFF
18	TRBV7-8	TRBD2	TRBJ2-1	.	TGTGCCAGCAGCTTAGGCCCCGGGACTAGCGAGATTTACAATGAGCAGTTCTTC	CASSLGPGTSEIYNEQFF
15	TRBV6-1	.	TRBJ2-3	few	TGTGCCAGCAGCCCCGGGACTCACGGCACAGATACGCAGTATTTT	CASSPGTHGTDTQYF
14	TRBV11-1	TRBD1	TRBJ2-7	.	TGTGCCAGCAGCTTAGGGGGGACAGGGGTCGAGCAGTACTTC	CASSLGGTGVEQYF
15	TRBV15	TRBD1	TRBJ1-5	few	TGTGCCACCAGCCATGGAGGACAGGGGAATCAGCCCCAGCATTTT	CATSHGGQGNQPQHF
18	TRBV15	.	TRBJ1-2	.	TGTGCCACCAGCGCAATTCAGGCGGCAGGGAAGAGGAACTATGGCTACACCTTC	CATSAIQAAGKRNYGYTF
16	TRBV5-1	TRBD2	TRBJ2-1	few	TGCGCCAGCAGTACCCTCACGGGACTAGCGGGAAGTGAGCAGTTCTTC	CASSTLTGLAGSEQFF
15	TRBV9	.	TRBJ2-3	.	TGTGCCAGCAGCTCTCGGGCGGTAGCGCCAGATACGCAGTATTTT	CASSSRAVAPDTQYF
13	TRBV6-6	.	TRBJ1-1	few	TGTGCCAGCACCAGGGGATCGAACACTGAAGCTTTCTTT	CASTRGSNTEAFF
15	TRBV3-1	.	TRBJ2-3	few	TGTGCCAGCAGCCAAGATCGGACAACCGGGGGTACGCAGTATTTT	CASSQDRTTGGTQYF
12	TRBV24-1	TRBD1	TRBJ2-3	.	TGTGCCACCAGTGACCAGGGGGTTACGCAGTATTTT	CATSDQGVTQYF
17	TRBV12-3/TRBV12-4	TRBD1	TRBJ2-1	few	TGTGCCAGCACCTCGGTAGGGACAGTTACCAACTACAATGAGCAGTTCTTC	CASTSVGTVTNYNEQFF
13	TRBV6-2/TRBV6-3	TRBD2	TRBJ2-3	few	TGTGCCAGCAGAAGGGGACTATCGGATACGCAGTATTTT	CASRRGLSDTQYF
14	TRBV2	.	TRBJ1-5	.	TGTGCCAGCAGTGATGAGTCCTTCAATCAGCCCCAGCATTTT	CASSDESFNQPQHF
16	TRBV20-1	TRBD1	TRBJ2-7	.	TGCAGTGCTAGTATGTATGGGACAGGGGCCTCCTACGAGCAGTACTTC	CSASMYGTGASYEQYF
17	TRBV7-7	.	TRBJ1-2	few	TGTGCTAGCAGCTTACGATATAAGGGGACGACTAACTATGGCTACACCTTC	CASSLRYKGTTNYGYTF
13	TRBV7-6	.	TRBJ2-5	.	TGTGCCAGCAGCATCAGGGAACAGGAGACCCAGTACTTC	CASSIREQETQYF
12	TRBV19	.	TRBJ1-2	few	TGTGCCAGCGCGATCGGGGGATTCGGCTACACCTTC	CASAIGGFGYTF
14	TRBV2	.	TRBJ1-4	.	TGTGCCAGCAGCGTGGACACCAGATATGAAAAACTGTTTTTT	CASSVDTRYEKLFF
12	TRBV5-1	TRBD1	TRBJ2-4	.	TGCGCCAGCAGCTTGGAGGGACAGGTTCAGTACTTC	CASSLEGQVQYF
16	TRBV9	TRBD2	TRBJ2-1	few	TGTGCCAGCAGCAACCGAAGTTTAGCGGGGGCCCATGAGCAGTTCTTC	CASSNRSLAGAHEQFF
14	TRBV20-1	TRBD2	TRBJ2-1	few	TGCAGTGCTAGAGATCTAGCGGGACACAATGAGCAGTTCTTC	CSARDLAGHNEQFF
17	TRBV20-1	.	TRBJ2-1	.	TGCAGTGCTAGGGGGCTAGCCTACACCAGCTCCTACAATGAGCAGTTCTTC	CSARGLAYTSSYNEQFF
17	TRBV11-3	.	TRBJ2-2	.	TGTGCCAGCAGCCTTAGAGGTCCTGCGAGATCCACCGGGGAGCTGTTTTTT	CASSLRGPARSTGELFF
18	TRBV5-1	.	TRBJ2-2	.	TGCGCCAGCAGCCGGAATGCCGGGACACTGCAAAGGGCCGGGGAGCTGTTTTTT	CASSRNAGTLQRAGELFF
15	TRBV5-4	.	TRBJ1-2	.	TGTGCCAGCAGCTTTTTAGAGAGACAGTCTTATGGCTACACCTTC	CASSFLERQSYGYTF
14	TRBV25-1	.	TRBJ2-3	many	TGTGCCAGCAGCGGGGACGGAGCCACAGATACGCAGTATTTT	CASSGDGATDTQYF
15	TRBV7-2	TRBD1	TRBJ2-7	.	TGTGCCAGCAGCTTTAGAGGGGGCAGGAGCTACGAGCAGTACTTC	CASSFRGGRSYEQYF